Listed below are T cell receptor beta chains from one sample, sequenced in a study of blood T cell repertoires in COVID-19. Libraries were prepared by immunoSEQ multiplex PCR; TCRdb keeps only in-frame clonotypes and omits some of them. This sample has 220,000 or so clones, with over 80% found just once. The sequenced material came from PBMCs or T cells enriched from blood (not recorded which). Source of these receptors: a woman in her 40s who had recovered from COVID-19. Both conserved end residues are part of each CDR3. The order of the fields is D gene, J gene, clone size, V gene, CDR3 protein, CDR3 DNA. D genes are given only for firm matches. Clone sizes are given selectively: once, few, many, or a class where the clone is expanded.

d_gene: TRBD2; j_gene: TRBJ2-1; abundance: NA; v_gene: TRBV9; CDR3aa: CASSGEGTSDYNEQFF; CDR3nt: TGTGCCAGCAGCGGGGAGGGGACTAGCGATTACAATGAGCAGTTCTTC
d_gene: TRBD1; j_gene: TRBJ1-6; abundance: NA; v_gene: TRBV30; CDR3aa: CAWSLGTGSPPLHF; CDR3nt: TGTGCCTGGAGTCTCGGGACAGGGAGCCCACCCCTCCACTTT
d_gene: TRBD1; j_gene: TRBJ1-4; abundance: NA; v_gene: TRBV9; CDR3aa: CASSPRADREKLFF; CDR3nt: TGTGCCAGCAGCCCCCGAGCGGACAGGGAAAAACTGTTTTTT
d_gene: TRBD1; j_gene: TRBJ2-7; abundance: NA; v_gene: TRBV27; CDR3aa: CASSLSGTATYEQYF; CDR3nt: TGTGCCAGCAGTTTATCCGGGACAGCCACCTACGAGCAGTACTTC
d_gene: NA; j_gene: TRBJ2-6; abundance: NA; v_gene: TRBV19; CDR3aa: CASSIDPRSSGANVLTF; CDR3nt: TGTGCCAGTAGTATAGATCCCCGTAGCTCTGGGGCCAACGTCCTGACTTTC
d_gene: NA; j_gene: TRBJ2-7; abundance: NA; v_gene: TRBV2; CDR3aa: CASRESSSYEQYF; CDR3nt: TGTGCCAGCAGGGAGTCAAGCTCCTACGAGCAGTACTTC
d_gene: NA; j_gene: TRBJ1-4; abundance: NA; v_gene: TRBV5-1; CDR3aa: CASSLLPGQNNEKLFF; CDR3nt: TGCGCCAGCAGCCTGCTACCGGGACAAAATAATGAAAAACTGTTTTTT
d_gene: TRBD2; j_gene: TRBJ2-7; abundance: NA; v_gene: TRBV7-9; CDR3aa: CASSPGLASSYEQYF; CDR3nt: TGTGCCAGCAGTCCAGGACTAGCCAGCTCCTACGAGCAGTACTTC
d_gene: NA; j_gene: TRBJ2-7; abundance: few; v_gene: TRBV7-8; CDR3aa: CASSQLGGYEQYF; CDR3nt: TGTGCCAGCAGCCAGCTCGGCGGTTACGAGCAGTACTTC
d_gene: NA; j_gene: TRBJ1-4; abundance: NA; v_gene: TRBV18; CDR3aa: CASSPRDNRFEKLFF; CDR3nt: TGTGCCAGCTCACCCCGGGACAATCGATTTGAAAAACTGTTTTTT
d_gene: NA; j_gene: TRBJ2-1; abundance: NA; v_gene: TRBV7-2; CDR3aa: CASSFGGVRNEQFF; CDR3nt: TGTGCCAGCAGCTTCGGGGGAGTGAGGAATGAGCAGTTCTTC
d_gene: NA; j_gene: TRBJ2-5; abundance: NA; v_gene: TRBV7-2; CDR3aa: CASSLNRQETQYF; CDR3nt: TGTGCCAGCAGCTTAAACAGACAAGAGACCCAGTACTTC
d_gene: TRBD2; j_gene: TRBJ2-3; abundance: NA; v_gene: TRBV7-6; CDR3aa: CASSLRGGMQAGGGTDTQYF; CDR3nt: TGTGCCAGCAGCCTGCGAGGGGGGATGCAAGCGGGAGGTGGGACAGATACGCAGTATTTT
d_gene: TRBD1; j_gene: TRBJ2-1; abundance: NA; v_gene: TRBV19; CDR3aa: CATSGGADRSYNEQFF; CDR3nt: TGTGCCACCTCAGGGGGCGCAGATCGTTCCTACAATGAGCAGTTCTTC
d_gene: TRBD1; j_gene: TRBJ1-1; abundance: NA; v_gene: TRBV11-2; CDR3aa: CASSPQGQGAEAFF; CDR3nt: TGTGCCAGCAGCCCCCAGGGACAGGGAGCTGAAGCTTTCTTT
d_gene: NA; j_gene: TRBJ1-3; abundance: NA; v_gene: TRBV19; CDR3aa: CASKDRTSGNTIYF; CDR3nt: TGTGCCAGTAAAGACAGGACCTCTGGAAACACCATATATTTT
d_gene: TRBD2; j_gene: TRBJ2-3; abundance: NA; v_gene: TRBV9; CDR3aa: CASSVGQGLAGTDTQYF; CDR3nt: TGTGCCAGCAGCGTAGGCCAGGGACTAGCTGGGACAGATACGCAGTATTTT
d_gene: TRBD2; j_gene: TRBJ2-1; abundance: NA; v_gene: TRBV3-1/TRBV3-2; CDR3aa: CASSQERGAGVREQFF; CDR3nt: TGTGCCAGCAGCCAAGAAAGGGGAGCGGGAGTTCGGGAGCAGTTCTTC
d_gene: NA; j_gene: TRBJ2-1; abundance: NA; v_gene: TRBV10-3; CDR3aa: CAIRPTGQFNEQFF; CDR3nt: TGTGCCATCAGACCCACGGGACAATTCAATGAGCAGTTCTTC
d_gene: NA; j_gene: TRBJ1-1; abundance: once; v_gene: TRBV2; CDR3aa: CASLANTEAFF; CDR3nt: TGTGCCAGTTTGGCGAACACTGAAGCTTTCTTT
d_gene: TRBD2; j_gene: TRBJ2-3; abundance: NA; v_gene: TRBV29-1; CDR3aa: CSVLAGLSDTQYF; CDR3nt: TGCAGCGTCTTAGCGGGACTCTCAGATACGCAGTATTTT
d_gene: NA; j_gene: TRBJ2-3; abundance: NA; v_gene: TRBV7-9; CDR3aa: CASSLGREGGTDTQYF; CDR3nt: TGTGCCAGCAGCTTAGGGAGGGAAGGCGGCACAGATACGCAGTATTTT
d_gene: NA; j_gene: TRBJ1-2; abundance: NA; v_gene: TRBV19; CDR3aa: CASSTQGGGYTF; CDR3nt: TGTGCCAGTAGTACGCAGGGAGGTGGCTACACCTTC
d_gene: NA; j_gene: TRBJ2-2; abundance: NA; v_gene: TRBV6-5; CDR3aa: CASTYRVYTGELFF; CDR3nt: TGTGCCAGCACCTACAGGGTATACACCGGGGAGCTGTTTTTT
d_gene: TRBD1; j_gene: TRBJ1-2; abundance: once; v_gene: TRBV30; CDR3aa: CAYTRDRHYGYTF; CDR3nt: TGTGCCTACACCCGGGACAGGCATTATGGCTACACCTTC
d_gene: TRBD1; j_gene: TRBJ1-4; abundance: NA; v_gene: TRBV15; CDR3aa: CATSPRDRGREKLFF; CDR3nt: TGTGCCACCAGCCCCCGGGACAGGGGACGGGAAAAACTGTTTTTT
d_gene: TRBD1; j_gene: TRBJ1-2; abundance: NA; v_gene: TRBV10-1; CDR3aa: CSIHRGIYGYTF; CDR3nt: TGCTCAATACACAGGGGCATCTATGGCTACACCTTC
d_gene: NA; j_gene: TRBJ1-2; abundance: NA; v_gene: TRBV11-2; CDR3aa: CASSLVGGLNEGYTF; CDR3nt: TGTGCCAGCAGCTTGGTAGGAGGGTTGAACGAGGGCTACACCTTC
d_gene: TRBD1; j_gene: TRBJ2-3; abundance: NA; v_gene: TRBV5-1; CDR3aa: CASRSQGAGTDTQYF; CDR3nt: TGCGCCAGCAGATCTCAGGGGGCAGGCACAGATACGCAGTATTTT
d_gene: TRBD1; j_gene: TRBJ1-2; abundance: NA; v_gene: TRBV28; CDR3aa: CASSYSTGGLYYGYTF; CDR3nt: TGTGCCAGCAGTTACTCCACAGGGGGACTGTACTATGGCTACACCTTC
d_gene: NA; j_gene: TRBJ2-7; abundance: NA; v_gene: TRBV29-1; CDR3aa: CSVHGPSEQYF; CDR3nt: TGCAGCGTCCACGGTCCCTCCGAGCAGTACTTC
d_gene: NA; j_gene: TRBJ2-3; abundance: NA; v_gene: TRBV28; CDR3aa: CASGRVDTQYF; CDR3nt: TGTGCCAGCGGGAGAGTAGATACGCAGTATTTT
d_gene: NA; j_gene: TRBJ1-5; abundance: once; v_gene: TRBV2; CDR3aa: CASSGDRGNQPQHF; CDR3nt: TGTGCCAGCAGTGGTGACCGGGGCAATCAGCCCCAGCATTTT
d_gene: NA; j_gene: TRBJ1-2; abundance: once; v_gene: TRBV7-2; CDR3aa: CASSLAWTPSNYGYTF; CDR3nt: TGTGCCAGCAGCTTAGCGTGGACACCATCTAACTATGGCTACACCTTC
d_gene: NA; j_gene: TRBJ2-7; abundance: NA; v_gene: TRBV10-2; CDR3aa: CASSDEEGYEQYF; CDR3nt: TGCGCCAGCAGTGACGAGGAGGGTTACGAGCAGTACTTC
d_gene: NA; j_gene: TRBJ2-3; abundance: once; v_gene: TRBV5-6; CDR3aa: CASSGTSLDTQYF; CDR3nt: TGTGCCAGCAGCGGCACTAGCTTGGATACGCAGTATTTT
d_gene: NA; j_gene: TRBJ2-1; abundance: NA; v_gene: TRBV21-1; CDR3aa: CASSKRGTRLYRWEQFF; CDR3nt: TGTGCCAGCAGCAAAAGGGGGACGCGTCTGTACAGATGGGAGCAGTTCTTC
d_gene: TRBD1; j_gene: TRBJ2-2; abundance: NA; v_gene: TRBV3-1/TRBV3-2; CDR3aa: CASSYRGSTGELFF; CDR3nt: TGTGCCAGCAGTTACAGGGGGTCCACCGGGGAGCTGTTTTTT
d_gene: TRBD2; j_gene: TRBJ2-1; abundance: NA; v_gene: TRBV19; CDR3aa: CASSILSGNGGEQFF; CDR3nt: TGTGCCAGTAGTATCTTGAGCGGGAACGGTGGTGAGCAGTTCTTC
d_gene: NA; j_gene: TRBJ1-4; abundance: once; v_gene: TRBV19; CDR3aa: CASSISGVEGEKLFF; CDR3nt: TGTGCCAGTAGTATTTCGGGGGTTGAGGGTGAAAAACTGTTTTTT
d_gene: NA; j_gene: TRBJ2-3; abundance: NA; v_gene: TRBV30; CDR3aa: CAWTLGGGSGGTQYF; CDR3nt: TGTGCCTGGACCCTGGGGGGCGGGAGTGGAGGGACGCAGTATTTT
d_gene: TRBD1; j_gene: TRBJ1-5; abundance: NA; v_gene: TRBV19; CDR3aa: CASSPEGTGHQPQHF; CDR3nt: TGTGCCAGTAGTCCCGAAGGGACAGGGCATCAGCCCCAGCATTTT
d_gene: NA; j_gene: TRBJ1-2; abundance: once; v_gene: TRBV7-9; CDR3aa: CASSLVGFYGYTF; CDR3nt: TGTGCCAGCAGCTTAGTGGGCTTCTATGGCTACACCTTC
d_gene: NA; j_gene: TRBJ1-1; abundance: NA; v_gene: TRBV7-2; CDR3aa: CASSFQGNTEAFF; CDR3nt: TGTGCCAGCAGCTTTCAGGGGAACACTGAAGCTTTCTTT
d_gene: TRBD1; j_gene: TRBJ2-3; abundance: once; v_gene: TRBV19; CDR3aa: CASSAGGVDTQYF; CDR3nt: TGTGCCAGTAGTGCAGGGGGCGTAGATACGCAGTATTTT
d_gene: NA; j_gene: TRBJ1-3; abundance: NA; v_gene: TRBV7-2; CDR3aa: CASSENLRNTIYF; CDR3nt: TGTGCCAGCAGCGAGAATTTGAGAAACACCATATATTTT
d_gene: NA; j_gene: TRBJ2-5; abundance: NA; v_gene: TRBV11-2; CDR3aa: CASSFSGVETQYF; CDR3nt: TGTGCCAGCAGCTTTTCGGGAGTTGAGACCCAGTACTTC
d_gene: TRBD2; j_gene: TRBJ2-1; abundance: NA; v_gene: TRBV29-1; CDR3aa: CSVELSGRRFF; CDR3nt: TGCAGCGTTGAACTCAGCGGGAGGAGATTCTTC
d_gene: NA; j_gene: TRBJ2-7; abundance: NA; v_gene: TRBV4-2; CDR3aa: CASSQSRVNPYEQYF; CDR3nt: TGTGCCAGCAGCCAGAGCAGGGTTAATCCCTACGAGCAGTACTTC
d_gene: TRBD2; j_gene: TRBJ2-1; abundance: few; v_gene: TRBV3-1/TRBV3-2; CDR3aa: CASSHLAGGLDNEQFF; CDR3nt: TGTGCCAGCAGCCATCTAGCGGGAGGCCTGGACAATGAGCAGTTCTTC
d_gene: NA; j_gene: TRBJ1-1; abundance: once; v_gene: TRBV4-1; CDR3aa: CASSQEGRDTEAFF; CDR3nt: TGCGCCAGCAGCCAGGAGGGCAGGGATACTGAAGCTTTCTTT
d_gene: TRBD2; j_gene: TRBJ2-5; abundance: once; v_gene: TRBV19; CDR3aa: CASSLGLQETQYF; CDR3nt: TGTGCCAGTAGCCTGGGACTACAAGAGACCCAGTACTTC
d_gene: TRBD1; j_gene: TRBJ2-7; abundance: NA; v_gene: TRBV27; CDR3aa: CASSSPGQGGYEQYF; CDR3nt: TGTGCCAGCAGTTCTCCGGGACAGGGCGGTTACGAGCAGTACTTC
d_gene: NA; j_gene: TRBJ1-6; abundance: NA; v_gene: TRBV10-3; CDR3aa: CAITPRGFDSPLHF; CDR3nt: TGTGCCATCACCCCGAGAGGGTTCGATTCACCCCTCCACTTT
d_gene: NA; j_gene: TRBJ1-5; abundance: NA; v_gene: TRBV4-1; CDR3aa: CASSPGQNQPQHF; CDR3nt: TGCGCCAGCAGCCCCGGACAAAATCAGCCCCAGCATTTT
d_gene: NA; j_gene: TRBJ2-6; abundance: once; v_gene: TRBV27; CDR3aa: CASSLTGISGANVLTF; CDR3nt: TGTGCCAGCAGTTTAACAGGGATCTCTGGGGCCAACGTCCTGACTTTC
d_gene: TRBD1; j_gene: TRBJ1-2; abundance: NA; v_gene: TRBV30; CDR3aa: CAWTPDRGNGYTF; CDR3nt: TGTGCCTGGACCCCGGACAGGGGCAATGGCTACACCTTC
d_gene: TRBD1; j_gene: TRBJ2-7; abundance: NA; v_gene: TRBV15; CDR3aa: CATSRDRVIHEQYF; CDR3nt: TGTGCCACCAGCAGGGACAGGGTTATCCACGAGCAGTACTTC
d_gene: TRBD2; j_gene: TRBJ2-3; abundance: once; v_gene: TRBV15; CDR3aa: CATSRIRTSGKEDTQYF; CDR3nt: TGTGCCACCAGCAGAATACGGACTAGCGGGAAGGAGGATACGCAGTATTTT
d_gene: TRBD2; j_gene: TRBJ2-7; abundance: NA; v_gene: TRBV9; CDR3aa: CASSPVGRDREQYF; CDR3nt: TGTGCCAGCAGCCCCGTCGGGAGGGATCGGGAGCAGTACTTC